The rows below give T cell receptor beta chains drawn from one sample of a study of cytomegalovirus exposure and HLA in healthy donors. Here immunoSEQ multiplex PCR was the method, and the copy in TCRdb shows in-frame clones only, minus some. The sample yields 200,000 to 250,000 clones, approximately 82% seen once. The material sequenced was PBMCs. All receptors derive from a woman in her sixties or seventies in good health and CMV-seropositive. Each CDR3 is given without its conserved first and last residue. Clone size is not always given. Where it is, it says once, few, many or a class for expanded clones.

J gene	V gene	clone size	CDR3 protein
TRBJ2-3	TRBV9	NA	ASSAGQNTDTQY
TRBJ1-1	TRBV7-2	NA	ASRGQGAGEAF
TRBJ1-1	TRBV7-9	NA	ASSSQGGQMNTEAF
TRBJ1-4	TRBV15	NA	ATSGGLSDEKLF
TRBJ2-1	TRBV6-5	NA	ASRTNRGQVVEV
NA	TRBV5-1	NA	ASSYRDRDDEQY
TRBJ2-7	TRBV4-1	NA	ASSQGRDISYEQY
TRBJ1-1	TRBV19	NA	ASTPRDRGHTEAF
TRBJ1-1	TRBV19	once	ASGSEWRATEAF
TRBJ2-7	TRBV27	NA	ASSLFRPSGVYEQY
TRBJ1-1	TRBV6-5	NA	ASSFEGALNTEAF
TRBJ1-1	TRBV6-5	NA	ASYSYTEAF
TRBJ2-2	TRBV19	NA	ASKSSVTAGELF
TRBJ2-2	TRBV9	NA	ASSVAGHANTGELF
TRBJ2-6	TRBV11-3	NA	ASSPGQGFSGANVLT
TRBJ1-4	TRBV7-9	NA	ASSRYRGSANEKLF
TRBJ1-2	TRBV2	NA	ASSPHRANYGYT
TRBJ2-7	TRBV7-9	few	ASSSPRGEQY
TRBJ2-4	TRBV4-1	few	ASRETGKNIQY
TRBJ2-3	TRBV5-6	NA	ASSSPGGGSTDTQY
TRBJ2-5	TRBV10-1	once	AIGGGTGSRETQY
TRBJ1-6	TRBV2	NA	ASSAGRNNSPLH
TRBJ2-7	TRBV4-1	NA	ASSRAESYEQY
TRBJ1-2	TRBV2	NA	ASSSGERGYGYT